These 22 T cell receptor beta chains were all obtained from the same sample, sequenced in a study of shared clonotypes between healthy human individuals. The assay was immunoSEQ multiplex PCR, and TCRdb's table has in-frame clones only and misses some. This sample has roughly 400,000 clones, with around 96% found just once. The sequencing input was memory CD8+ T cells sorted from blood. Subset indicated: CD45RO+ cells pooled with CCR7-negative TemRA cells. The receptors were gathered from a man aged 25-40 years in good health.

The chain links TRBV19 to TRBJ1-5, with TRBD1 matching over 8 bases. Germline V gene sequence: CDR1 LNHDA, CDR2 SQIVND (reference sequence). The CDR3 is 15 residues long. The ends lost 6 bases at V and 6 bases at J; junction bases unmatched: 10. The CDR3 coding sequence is TGTGCCAGTAGCCCGAGGTCAGGGGGCTTTCAGCCCCAGCATTTT. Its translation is CASSPRSGGFQPQHF.

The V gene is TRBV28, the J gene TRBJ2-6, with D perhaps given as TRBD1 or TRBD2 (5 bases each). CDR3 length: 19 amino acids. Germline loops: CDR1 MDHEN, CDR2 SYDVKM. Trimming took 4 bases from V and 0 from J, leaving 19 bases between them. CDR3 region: CASSWGMARGTSGANVLTF. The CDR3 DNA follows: TGTGCCAGCAGTTGGGGGATGGCTAGAGGTACCTCTGGGGCCAACGTCCTGACTTTC.

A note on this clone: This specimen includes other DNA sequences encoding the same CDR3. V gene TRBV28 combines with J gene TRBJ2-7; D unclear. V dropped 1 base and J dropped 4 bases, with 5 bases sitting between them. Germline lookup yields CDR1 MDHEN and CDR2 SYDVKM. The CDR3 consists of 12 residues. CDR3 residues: CASSLLIYEQYF. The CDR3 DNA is TGTGCCAGCAGTTTATTAATATACGAGCAGTACTTC.

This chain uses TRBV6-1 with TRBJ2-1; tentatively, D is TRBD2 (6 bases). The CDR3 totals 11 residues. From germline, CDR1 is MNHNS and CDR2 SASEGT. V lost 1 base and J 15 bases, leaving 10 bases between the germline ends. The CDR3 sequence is CASSEGRLGFF. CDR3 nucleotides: TGTGCCAGCAGTGAAGGGCGACTAGGGTTCTTC.

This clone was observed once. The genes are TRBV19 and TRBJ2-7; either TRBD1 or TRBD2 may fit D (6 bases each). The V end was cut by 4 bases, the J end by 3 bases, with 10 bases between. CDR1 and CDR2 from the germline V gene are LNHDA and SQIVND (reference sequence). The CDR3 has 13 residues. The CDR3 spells CASSKGDFYEQYF. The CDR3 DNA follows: TGTGCCAGTAGTAAGGGGGACTTCTACGAGCAGTACTTC.

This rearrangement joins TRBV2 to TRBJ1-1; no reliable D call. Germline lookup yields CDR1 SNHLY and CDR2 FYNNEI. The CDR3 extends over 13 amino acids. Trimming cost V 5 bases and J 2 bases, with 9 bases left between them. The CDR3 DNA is TGTGCCAGCAGTAAACAGATAAACACTGAAGCTTTCTTT. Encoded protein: CASSKQINTEAFF. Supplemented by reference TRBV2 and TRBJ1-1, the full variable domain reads EPEVTQTPSHQVTQMGQEVILRCVPISNHLYFYWYRQILGQKVEFLVSFYNNEISEKSEIFDDQFSVERPDGSNFTLKIRSTKLEDSAMYFCASSKQINTEAFFGQGTRLTVV.

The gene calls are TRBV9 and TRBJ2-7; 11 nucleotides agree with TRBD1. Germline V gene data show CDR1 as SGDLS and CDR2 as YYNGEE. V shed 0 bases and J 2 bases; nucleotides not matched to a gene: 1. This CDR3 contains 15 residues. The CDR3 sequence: CASSVGGQGAYEQYF. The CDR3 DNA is TGTGCCAGCAGCGTAGGGGGACAGGGGGCCTACGAGCAGTACTTC.

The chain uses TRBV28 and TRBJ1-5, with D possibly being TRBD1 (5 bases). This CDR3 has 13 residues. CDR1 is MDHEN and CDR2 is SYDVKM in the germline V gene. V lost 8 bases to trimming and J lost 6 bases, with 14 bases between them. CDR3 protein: CASPAAGGQPQHF. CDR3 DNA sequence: TGTGCCAGCCCCGCCGCGGGGGGTCAGCCCCAGCATTTT.

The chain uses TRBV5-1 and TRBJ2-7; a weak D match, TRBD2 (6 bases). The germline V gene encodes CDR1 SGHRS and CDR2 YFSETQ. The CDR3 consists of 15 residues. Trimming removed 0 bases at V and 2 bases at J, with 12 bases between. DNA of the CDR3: TGCGCCAGCAGCTTGGGCGGGGACGGTCCCTACGAGCAGTACTTC. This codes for CASSLGGDGPYEQYF.

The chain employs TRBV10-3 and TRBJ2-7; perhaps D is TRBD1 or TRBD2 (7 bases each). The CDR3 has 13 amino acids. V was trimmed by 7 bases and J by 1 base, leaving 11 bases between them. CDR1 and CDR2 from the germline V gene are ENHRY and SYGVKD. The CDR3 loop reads CAITQGGSYEQYF. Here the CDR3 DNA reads TGTGCCATCACCCAGGGGGGGTCCTACGAGCAGTACTTC.

CDR3 loop: CASSISWGLLDGDYEQYF. DNA for the CDR3: TGTGCCAGTAGTATTTCGTGGGGCCTCCTCGACGGGGACTACGAGCAGTACTTC. This sequence joins TRBV19 and TRBJ2-7; perhaps D is TRBD1 or TRBD2 (5 bases each). The CDR3 runs 18 residues. Between the trimmed V and J ends, which lost 3 bases and 3 bases, there was a span of 24 bases. Germline V CDR1 and CDR2: LNHDA, SQIVND (reference sequence). The entire variable domain, with the rest obtained from reference TRBV19 and TRBJ2-7, is as follows: DGGITQSPKYLFRKEGQNVTLSCEQNLNHDAMYWYRQDPGQGLRLIYYSQIVNDFQKGDIAEGYSVSREKKESFPLTVTSAQKNPTAFYLCASSISWGLLDGDYEQYFGPGTRLTVT.

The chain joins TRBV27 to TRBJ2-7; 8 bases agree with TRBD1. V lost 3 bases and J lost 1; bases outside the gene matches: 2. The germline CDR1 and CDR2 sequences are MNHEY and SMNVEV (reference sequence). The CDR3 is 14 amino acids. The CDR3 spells CASSFTGGSYEQYF. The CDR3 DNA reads TGTGCCAGCAGTTTTACAGGGGGGTCCTACGAGCAGTACTTC.

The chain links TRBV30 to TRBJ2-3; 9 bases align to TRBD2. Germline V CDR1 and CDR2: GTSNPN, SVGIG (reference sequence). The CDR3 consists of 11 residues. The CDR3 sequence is CASGRADTQYF. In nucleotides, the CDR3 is TGTGCTAGCGGGAGAGCAGATACGCAGTATTTT.

The CDR3 region has the DNA TGTGCCAGCAGGGCCGGGGAGGCGGGGGCTTACAATGAGCAGTTCTTC. As protein: CASRAGEAGAYNEQFF. This sequence joins TRBV13 and TRBJ2-1; maybe TRBD2 (7 bases). The germline V and J ends were trimmed by 6 bases and 4 bases, with 19 bases remaining between them. This CDR3 has 16 residues. Germline V gives CDR1 PRHDT, CDR2 FYEKMQ (reference sequence). Combining the CDR3 with reference TRBV13 and TRBJ2-1 gives the whole variable domain AAGVIQSPRHLIKEKRETATLKCYPIPRHDTVYWYQQGPGQDPQFLISFYEKMQSDKGSIPDRFSAQQFSDYHSELNMSSLELGDSALYFCASRAGEAGAYNEQFFGPGTRLTVL.

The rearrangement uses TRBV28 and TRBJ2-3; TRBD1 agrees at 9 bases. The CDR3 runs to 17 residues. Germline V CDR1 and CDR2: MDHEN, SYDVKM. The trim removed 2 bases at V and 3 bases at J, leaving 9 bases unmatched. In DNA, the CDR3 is TGTGCCAGCAGTTTAGGGACAGGGAGTAGGAGGACAGATACGCAGTATTTT. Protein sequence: CASSLGTGSRRTDTQYF.

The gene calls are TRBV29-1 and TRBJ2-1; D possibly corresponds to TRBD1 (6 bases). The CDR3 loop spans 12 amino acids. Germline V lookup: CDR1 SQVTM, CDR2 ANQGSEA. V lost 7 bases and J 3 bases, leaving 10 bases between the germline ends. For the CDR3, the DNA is TGCAGCGACAGGGACAACTACAATGAGCAGTTCTTC. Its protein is CSDRDNYNEQFF.

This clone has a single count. The CDR3 DNA reads as TGTGCCAGCAGCTTATGGGGGAGCTCCTACAATGAGCAGTTCTTC. Its translation: CASSLWGSSYNEQFF. The V gene is TRBV7-6, the J gene TRBJ2-1; the D gene could be TRBD1 or TRBD2 (5 bases each). The germline CDR1 and CDR2 sequences are SGHVS and FNYEAQ. Trimming left V 2 bases short and J 0 bases short, with 8 bases between. This CDR3 comprises 15 residues.

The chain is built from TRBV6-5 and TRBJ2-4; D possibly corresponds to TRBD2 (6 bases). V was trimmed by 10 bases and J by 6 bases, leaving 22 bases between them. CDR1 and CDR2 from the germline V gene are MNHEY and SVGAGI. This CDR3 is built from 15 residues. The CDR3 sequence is CATSTVLSGPNIQYF. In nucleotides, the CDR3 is TGTGCCACCTCCACGGTGCTTAGCGGACCAAACATTCAGTACTTC.

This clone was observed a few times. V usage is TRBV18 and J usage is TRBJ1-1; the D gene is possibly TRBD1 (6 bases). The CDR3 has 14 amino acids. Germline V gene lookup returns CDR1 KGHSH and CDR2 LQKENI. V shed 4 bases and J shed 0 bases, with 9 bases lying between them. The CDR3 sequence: CASSLTGMNTEAFF. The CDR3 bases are TGTGCCAGCTCACTAACAGGGATGAACACTGAAGCTTTCTTT.

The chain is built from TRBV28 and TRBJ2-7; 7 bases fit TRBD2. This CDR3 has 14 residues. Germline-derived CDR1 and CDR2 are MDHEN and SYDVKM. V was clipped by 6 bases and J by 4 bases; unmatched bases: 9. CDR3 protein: CASRRAGLTYEQYF. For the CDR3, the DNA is TGTGCCAGCAGGCGAGCGGGACTCACTTACGAGCAGTACTTC.

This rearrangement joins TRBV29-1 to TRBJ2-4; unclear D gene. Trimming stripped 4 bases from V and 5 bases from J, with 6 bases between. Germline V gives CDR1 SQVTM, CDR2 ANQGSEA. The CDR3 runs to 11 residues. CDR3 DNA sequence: TGCAGCGTTGCCAAAGAAAACATTCAGTACTTC. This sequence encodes CSVAKENIQYF.

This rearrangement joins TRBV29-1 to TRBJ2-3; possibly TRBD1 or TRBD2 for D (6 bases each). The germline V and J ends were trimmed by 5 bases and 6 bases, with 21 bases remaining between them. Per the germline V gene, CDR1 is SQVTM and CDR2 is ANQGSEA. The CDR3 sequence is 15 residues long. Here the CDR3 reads CSVLKLAEGVDTQYF. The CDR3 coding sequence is TGCAGCGTTTTGAAGTTGGCGGAGGGGGTGGATACGCAGTATTTT.